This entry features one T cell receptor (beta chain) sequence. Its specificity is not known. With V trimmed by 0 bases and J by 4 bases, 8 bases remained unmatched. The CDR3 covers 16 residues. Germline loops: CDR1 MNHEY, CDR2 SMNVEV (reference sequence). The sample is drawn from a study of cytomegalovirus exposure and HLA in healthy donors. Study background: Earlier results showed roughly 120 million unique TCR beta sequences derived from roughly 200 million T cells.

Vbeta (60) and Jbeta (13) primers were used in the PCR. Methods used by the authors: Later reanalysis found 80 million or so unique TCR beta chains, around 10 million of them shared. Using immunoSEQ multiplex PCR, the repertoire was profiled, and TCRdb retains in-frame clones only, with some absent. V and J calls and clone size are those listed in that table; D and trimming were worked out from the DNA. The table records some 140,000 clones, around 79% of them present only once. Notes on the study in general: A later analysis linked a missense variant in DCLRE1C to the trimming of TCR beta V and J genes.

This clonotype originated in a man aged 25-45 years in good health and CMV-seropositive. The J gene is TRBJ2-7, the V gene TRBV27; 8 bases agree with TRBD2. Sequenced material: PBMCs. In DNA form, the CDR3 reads TGTGCCAGCAGTTTATCGGGAGGTAGCGGGATTTACGAGCAGTACTTC. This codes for CASSLSGGSGIYEQYF.